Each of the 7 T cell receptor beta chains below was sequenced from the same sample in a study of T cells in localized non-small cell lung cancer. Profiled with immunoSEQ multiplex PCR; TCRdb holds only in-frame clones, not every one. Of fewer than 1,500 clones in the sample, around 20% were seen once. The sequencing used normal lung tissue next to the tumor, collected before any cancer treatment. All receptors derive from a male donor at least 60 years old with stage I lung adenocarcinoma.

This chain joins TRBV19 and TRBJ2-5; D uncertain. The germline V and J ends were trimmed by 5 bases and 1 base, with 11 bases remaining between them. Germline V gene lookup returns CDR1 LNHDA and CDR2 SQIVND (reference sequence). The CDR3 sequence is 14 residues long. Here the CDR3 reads CASSPPRTQETQYF. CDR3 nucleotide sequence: TGTGCCAGTAGTCCCCCCCGTACCCAAGAGACCCAGTACTTC.

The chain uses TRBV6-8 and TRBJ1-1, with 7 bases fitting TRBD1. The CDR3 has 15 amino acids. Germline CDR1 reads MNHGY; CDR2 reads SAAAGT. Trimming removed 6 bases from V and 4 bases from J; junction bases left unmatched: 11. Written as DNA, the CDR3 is TGTGCCAGCAGGCCGACCAGACAGGGCACCACTGAAGCTTTCTTT. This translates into CASRPTRQGTTEAFF.

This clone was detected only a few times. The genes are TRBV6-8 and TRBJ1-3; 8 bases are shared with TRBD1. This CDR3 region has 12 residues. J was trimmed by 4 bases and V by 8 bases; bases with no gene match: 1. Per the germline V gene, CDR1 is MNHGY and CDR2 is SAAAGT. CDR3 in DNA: TGTGCCAGCGGGGACAGGGGAAACACCATATATTTT. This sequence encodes CASGDRGNTIYF.

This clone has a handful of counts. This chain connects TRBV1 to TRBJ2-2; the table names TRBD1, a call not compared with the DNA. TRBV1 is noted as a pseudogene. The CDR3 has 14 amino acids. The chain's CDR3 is CASSRDRGTGELFF. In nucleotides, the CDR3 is TGCGCCAGCAGCCGGGACAGGGGCACCGGGGAGCTGTTTTTT.

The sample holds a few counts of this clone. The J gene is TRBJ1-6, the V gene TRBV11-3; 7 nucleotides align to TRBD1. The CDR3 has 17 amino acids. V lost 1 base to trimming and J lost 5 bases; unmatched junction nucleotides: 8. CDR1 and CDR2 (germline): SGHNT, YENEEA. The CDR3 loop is CASSLVARTGDNSPLHF. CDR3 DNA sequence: TGTGCCAGCAGCTTAGTAGCTCGGACAGGTGATAATTCACCCCTCCACTTT.

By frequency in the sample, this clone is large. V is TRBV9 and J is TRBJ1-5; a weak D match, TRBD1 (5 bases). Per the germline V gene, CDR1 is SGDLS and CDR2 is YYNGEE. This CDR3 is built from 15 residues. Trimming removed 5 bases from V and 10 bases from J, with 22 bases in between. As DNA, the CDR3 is TGTGCCAGCAGTCCCGAGGGTCAGGGAACTCGACCCCAGCATTTT. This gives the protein CASSPEGQGTRPQHF.

Here the CDR3 reads CASSGGQGGTDTQYF. The CDR3, as DNA: TGTGCCAGCAGTGGCGGACAGGGGGGCACAGATACGCAGTATTTT. The genes are TRBV28 and TRBJ2-3, with 10 bases matching TRBD1. CDR3 length: 15 amino acids. In germline, CDR1 is MDHEN, CDR2 SYDVKM. Trimming at V came to 5 bases and at J to 1 base, leaving 3 bases not matched to a gene.